This T cell receptor beta chain comes out of a study of blood T cell repertoires in COVID-19. The CDR3 is 16 amino acids. Trimming removed 1 base from V and 1 base from J, with 11 bases in between. The germline V gene has CDR1 MNHNS and CDR2 SASEGT. Authors' processing steps: Reference gene primer amplification yielded estimated nucleated cell counts. Sequenced by immunoSEQ multiplex PCR; TCRdb stores in-frame clones only, minus some. V and J calls plus clone size are reproduced from that table; the DNA served to infer D and trimming. This table has over 130,000 clones, approximately 83% appearing once.

V and J are TRBV6-1 and TRBJ1-5, with D possibly matching TRBD1 (6 bases). The source of this sequence is a human donor in a cohort sampled during active COVID-19. Sequencing was carried out using peripheral blood. Here the CDR3 reads CASSEGGGASNQPQHF. The CDR3 DNA reads as TGTGCCAGCAGTGAAGGTGGGGGGGCAAGCAATCAGCCCCAGCATTTT.